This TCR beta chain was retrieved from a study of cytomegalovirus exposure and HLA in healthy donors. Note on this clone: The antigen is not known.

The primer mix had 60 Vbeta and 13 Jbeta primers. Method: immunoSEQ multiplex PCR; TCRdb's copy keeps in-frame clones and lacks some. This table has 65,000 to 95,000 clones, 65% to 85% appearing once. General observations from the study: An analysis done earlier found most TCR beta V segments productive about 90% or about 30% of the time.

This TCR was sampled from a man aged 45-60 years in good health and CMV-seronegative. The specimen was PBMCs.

The CDR3 DNA follows: TGCGCCAGCAGCAAACTAGCGGGGGTATCATACAATGAGCAGTTCTTC. Translating gives CASSKLAGVSYNEQFF. The chain has TRBV5-1 and TRBJ2-1; 11 bases agree with TRBD2. The CDR3 is made up of 16 amino acids. V was clipped by 4 bases and J by 4 bases; unmatched bases: 7. CDR1 SGHRS and CDR2 YFSETQ come from the germline V gene.